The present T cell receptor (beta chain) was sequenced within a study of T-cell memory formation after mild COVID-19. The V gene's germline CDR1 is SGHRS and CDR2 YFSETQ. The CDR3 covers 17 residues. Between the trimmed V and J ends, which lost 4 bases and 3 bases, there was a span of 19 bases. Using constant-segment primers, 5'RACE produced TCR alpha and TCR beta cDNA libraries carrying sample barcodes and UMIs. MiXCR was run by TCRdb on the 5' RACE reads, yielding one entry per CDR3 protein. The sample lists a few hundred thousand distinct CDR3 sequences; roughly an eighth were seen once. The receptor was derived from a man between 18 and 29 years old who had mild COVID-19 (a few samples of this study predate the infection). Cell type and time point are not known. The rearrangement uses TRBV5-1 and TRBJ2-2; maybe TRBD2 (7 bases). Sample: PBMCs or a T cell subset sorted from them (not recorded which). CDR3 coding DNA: TGCGCCAGCAGCCCGCCTGATCGGGGGGCCCACACCGGGGAGCTGTTTTTT. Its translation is CASSPPDRGAHTGELFF.